One sample yielded the 14 T cell receptor beta chains listed below, sequenced in a study of cytomegalovirus exposure and HLA in healthy donors. Use of 60 Vbeta and 13 Jbeta primers characterized the PCR. Clones were sequenced by immunoSEQ multiplex PCR, and TCRdb holds only the in-frame ones, with some missing. The repertoire has approximately 110,000 clones, over 60% of them found once; the top ten carry around 5%. Sequenced sample: PBMCs. The receptors were sampled from a man younger than 40 in good health and CMV-seropositive.

The chain uses TRBV6-5 and TRBJ1-6; the match to TRBD1 covers 7 bases. V was pared by 3 bases and J by 7 bases, with 6 bases of the junction left unmatched. This CDR3 comprises 15 residues. Looked up from germline, CDR1 is MNHEY and CDR2 is SVGAGI. The CDR3 DNA sequence: TGTGCCAGCAGTTATTCGACAGGGCGGAATTCACCCCTCCACTTT. It yields the protein CASSYSTGRNSPLHF.

The J gene is TRBJ2-7, the V gene TRBV28; 8 bases match TRBD1. The junction had 4 bases not matched to a gene; V was cut back by 2 bases and J by 1 base. The germline CDR1 and CDR2 sequences are MDHEN and SYDVKM. The CDR3 contains 15 residues. CDR3 amino acids: CASSLATGGSYEQYF. Here the CDR3 DNA reads TGTGCCAGCAGTTTAGCTACAGGGGGTTCCTACGAGCAGTACTTC.

There are a few counts of this clone. The V and J genes are TRBV6-5 and TRBJ1-2; D uncertain. This CDR3 has 14 residues. Trimming shortened V by 7 bases and J by 8 bases, and 20 bases separated the two germline ends. Germline lookup yields CDR1 MNHEY and CDR2 SVGAGI. CDR3 protein: CASTPGLTPLGYTF. DNA of the CDR3: TGTGCCAGCACCCCCGGGTTGACCCCACTGGGCTACACCTTC.

The chain carries TRBV7-6 and TRBJ1-1; D may be TRBD1 (5 bases). Trimming pared 6 bases from V and 5 bases from J, leaving 13 bases between. The CDR3 consists of 13 residues. The germline V gene has CDR1 SGHVS and CDR2 FNYEAQ. CDR3 residues: CASRAGGVTEAFF. The CDR3 region has the DNA TGTGCCAGCAGAGCGGGGGGTGTGACTGAAGCTTTCTTT.

Here the CDR3 reads CASGTPYTDTQYF. The CDR3 bases are TGTGCCAGCGGGACTCCCTATACAGATACGCAGTATTTT. The chain is built from TRBV10-3 and TRBJ2-3; possibly TRBD2 for D (6 bases). The CDR3 is 13 amino acids. The V gene lost 10 bases and the J gene lost 3 bases, with 14 bases spanning the gap. Germline-derived CDR1 and CDR2 are ENHRY and SYGVKD.

This chain connects TRBV19 to TRBJ1-4; the D gene is possibly TRBD1 (6 bases). The CDR3 consists of 15 residues. In germline, CDR1 is LNHDA, CDR2 SQIVND (reference sequence). Trimming took 4 bases from V and 0 from J, leaving 9 bases between them. CDR3 amino acids: CASSTRQATNEKLFF. In DNA, the CDR3 is TGTGCCAGTAGTACCCGACAGGCAACTAATGAAAAACTGTTTTTT.

The chain has TRBV28 and TRBJ2-2; 11 bases map to TRBD2. Trimming at V came to 4 bases and at J to 6 bases, leaving 7 bases not matched to a gene. The germline CDR1 and CDR2 sequences are MDHEN and SYDVKM. This CDR3 spans 16 amino acids. CDR3 residues: CASSSVSGGAPGELFF. The CDR3 bases are TGTGCCAGCAGTTCCGTTAGCGGGGGGGCCCCCGGGGAGCTGTTTTTT.

The chain joins TRBV27 to TRBJ2-7; D is perhaps TRBD1 (7 bases). Germline assignment: CDR1 MNHEY and CDR2 SMNVEV (reference sequence). V lost 8 bases and J lost 2, with 13 bases in between. The CDR3 runs to 13 residues. CDR3 nucleotide sequence: TGTGCCAGCCGACAGGGAGGACCCTACGAGCAGTACTTC. Amino acid sequence: CASRQGGPYEQYF.

About this clone itself: One junction end does not reproduce the germline sequence, and a read error may be involved. The V and J genes are TRBV7-9 and TRBJ2-7, with TRBD1 identical over 7 bases. CDR1 is SEHNR, CDR2 FQNEAQ, per germline (reference sequence). The CDR3 length is 13 residues. CDR3 in DNA: TGTTCCAGCAGCCCTGACAGGGTATACGAGCAGTACTTC. Protein sequence: CSSSPDRVYEQYF.

V gene TRBV11-2 combines with J gene TRBJ1-1; weak D call: TRBD1 (5 bases). The V gene's germline CDR1 is SGHAT and CDR2 FQNNGV. The CDR3 runs 14 residues. Trimming stripped 5 bases from V and 4 bases from J, with 14 bases between. This chain's CDR3 is CASSRGGAGTEAFF. CDR3 DNA: TGTGCCAGCAGCCGCGGAGGGGCGGGCACTGAAGCTTTCTTT.

The gene calls are TRBV9 and TRBJ1-3, with TRBD1 identical over 7 bases. The CDR3 has 14 amino acids. The germline V gene has CDR1 SGDLS and CDR2 YYNGEE. After removal of 6 bases from V and 2 bases from J, the junction contained 5 bases not matched to a gene. For the CDR3, the DNA is TGTGCCAGCAACAGGGGTATCGCTGGAAACACCATATATTTT. This sequence encodes CASNRGIAGNTIYF.

The chain joins TRBV11-2 to TRBJ1-2, with TRBD1 matching 8 bases. This CDR3 region has 15 residues. J lost 4 bases, V lost 1 base, and 5 bases had no gene match. CDR1 is SGHAT and CDR2 is FQNNGV in the germline V gene. CDR3 sequence: CASSLAPGQAYGYTF. Here the CDR3 DNA reads TGTGCCAGCAGCTTAGCCCCGGGACAGGCCTATGGCTACACCTTC.

The V gene is TRBV4-2, the J gene TRBJ2-3; 10 nucleotides agree with TRBD1. The germline V gene encodes CDR1 LGHNA and CDR2 YNFKEQ. CDR3 size: 14 residues. Trimming took 4 bases from V and 4 from J; bases not matched to a gene: 2. CDR3 loop: CASSLGQGADTQYF. In DNA form, the CDR3 reads TGTGCCAGCAGCCTTGGACAGGGGGCAGATACGCAGTATTTT.

DNA for the CDR3: TGTGCCAGTAGTATCCGAGCGGACAGGGTTCCCTACGAGCAGTACTTC. It codes for CASSIRADRVPYEQYF. V gene TRBV19 combines with J gene TRBJ2-7, with 8 positions matching TRBD1. Germline V gives CDR1 LNHDA, CDR2 SQIVND (reference sequence). Losses at the gene ends were 3 bases for V and 2 bases for J; bases not matched to a gene: 9. The CDR3 has 16 residues.